The rows below give T cell receptor beta chains drawn from one sample of a study of blood T cell repertoires in COVID-19. Using immunoSEQ multiplex PCR, the repertoire was profiled, and TCRdb retains in-frame clones only, with some absent. The sample yields over 60,000 clones, over 75% seen once. The specimen was peripheral blood. Every receptor here comes from a man between 65 and 85 years old with active or convalescent COVID-19. The CDR3 runs from the conserved cysteine through the conserved F or W. D genes are given only for firm matches. Clone sizes are given selectively: once, few, many, or a class where the clone is expanded.

V,size,D,J,DNA,CDR3
TRBV20-1,.,TRBD2,TRBJ2-1,TGCAGTGCTAGTAGGCTAGCGGGCAATGAGCAGTTCTTC,CSASRLAGNEQFF
TRBV7-2,.,.,TRBJ1-1,TGTGCCAGCAGCTTCAGAGGGGGAGCGAGGGGGTCGAACACTGAAGCTTTCTTT,CASSFRGGARGSNTEAFF
TRBV30,.,.,TRBJ1-2,TGTGCCTGGACCCAGGGGTTCCATGGCTACACCTTC,CAWTQGFHGYTF
TRBV10-3,.,.,TRBJ2-3,TGTGCCATCAGTGAAACTAACTCAGATACGCAGTATTTT,CAISETNSDTQYF
TRBV2,.,.,TRBJ2-1,TGTGCCAGCACCCCCAGCTCCTACAATGAGCAGTTCTTC,CASTPSSYNEQFF
TRBV18,.,TRBD1,TRBJ1-5,TGTGCCAGCTCACCAAACGTAGGGACAGGGAATCAGCCCCAGCATTTT,CASSPNVGTGNQPQHF
TRBV6-5,.,.,TRBJ2-2,.,CASSSSGGELFF
TRBV6-5,.,TRBD2,TRBJ2-7,TGTGCCACCAGGGGACTAGCATGGATGGTTTACGAGCAGTACTTC,CATRGLAWMVYEQYF
TRBV2,.,.,TRBJ1-5,TGTGCCAGCAGTTCCTCTCCGGGTACCAATCAGCCCCAGCATTTT,CASSSSPGTNQPQHF
TRBV30,once,.,TRBJ1-4,TGTGCCTGGACTACAGGATTTAATGAAAAACTGTTTTTT,CAWTTGFNEKLFF
TRBV4-3,.,TRBD2,TRBJ2-3,TGCGCCAGCAGCCAACAACTAGCGGGAGGCACAGATACGCAGTATTTT,CASSQQLAGGTDTQYF
TRBV29-1,.,TRBD2,TRBJ2-1,TGCAGCGTTGGACTAGCGGGATATGAGCAGTTCTTC,CSVGLAGYEQFF
TRBV2,once,.,TRBJ2-2,TGTGCCAGCAGACGGACTACCTCGAACACCGGGGAGCTGTTTTTT,CASRRTTSNTGELFF
TRBV3-1/TRBV3-2,.,.,TRBJ1-6,TGTGCCAGCAGCCAAGGGAGGAATTCACCCCTCCACTTT,CASSQGRNSPLHF
TRBV28,.,.,TRBJ1-2,TGTGCCAGCAGTTTCGGTCAGGGCTATGGCTACACCTTC,CASSFGQGYGYTF
TRBV7-9,.,TRBD2,TRBJ2-1,TGTGCCAGCAGCCTCAGGACTAGCGGGCCCCCCTACAATGAGCAGTTCTTC,CASSLRTSGPPYNEQFF
TRBV30,.,TRBD1,TRBJ2-7,TGTGCCCGGGGGACAGGGGGTTCCAGCAACGAGCAGTACTTC,CARGTGGSSNEQYF
TRBV6-4,.,.,TRBJ2-3,TGTGCCAGCAGTGCCGATGGGTCAAGCGGTACGCAGTATTTT,CASSADGSSGTQYF
TRBV29-1,.,.,TRBJ1-3,TGCAGCGTAACCGGGACATCCGGAAACACCATATATTTT,CSVTGTSGNTIYF
TRBV5-4,.,TRBD1,TRBJ1-1,TGTGCCAGCAGCGGGGACAGGGGCTTCAACACTGAAGCTTTCTTT,CASSGDRGFNTEAFF
TRBV3-1/TRBV3-2,.,.,TRBJ1-1,TGTGCCAGCAGCCAAGAGGGGGCGGGAGCTTTCTTT,CASSQEGAGAFF
TRBV3-1/TRBV3-2,few,TRBD1,TRBJ1-3,TGTGCCAGCAGCCAACGACAGGGAGTTGGTGGAAACACCATATATTTT,CASSQRQGVGGNTIYF
TRBV24-1,.,.,TRBJ2-3,TGTGCCACCAGTGGGCCAGATACGCAGTATTTT,CATSGPDTQYF
TRBV7-2,.,TRBD1,TRBJ1-6,TGTGCCAGCAGCGCCATACAGGGGGCGCGATCACCCCTCCACTTT,CASSAIQGARSPLHF
TRBV3-1/TRBV3-2,once,TRBD1,TRBJ1-5,TGTGCCAGCAGCCAAGGACAGGGGTTTATTCAGCCCCAGCATTTT,CASSQGQGFIQPQHF
TRBV25-1,once,TRBD1,TRBJ2-4,TGTGCCAGCAGTGAATCGGGGACAGGGGGTAACATTCAGTACTTC,CASSESGTGGNIQYF
TRBV7-2,.,.,TRBJ2-3,TGTGCCAGCAGCCTGACCGGGGTGGGCGCAGATACGCAGTATTTT,CASSLTGVGADTQYF
TRBV6-6,.,.,TRBJ2-1,TGTGCCAGCAAAAGAACCGGAGCCAATGAGCAGTTCTTC,CASKRTGANEQFF
TRBV25-1,.,.,TRBJ2-7,TGTGCCACCGAAAACCGGGACACATACTACGAGCAGTACTTC,CATENRDTYYEQYF
TRBV5-1,once,TRBD1,TRBJ1-1,TGCGCCAGCAGCTTGGGGATTTATTCGACAGGGGCCGTTAACACTGAAGCTTTCTTT,CASSLGIYSTGAVNTEAFF
TRBV4-3,.,.,TRBJ2-5,TGCGCCAGCAGCCTCGGGAGATTACAAGAGACCCAGTACTTC,CASSLGRLQETQYF
TRBV7-9,.,TRBD1,TRBJ2-1,TGTGCCAGCAGCCTAAAAAGGGGACAGCTTGATGAGCAGTTCTTC,CASSLKRGQLDEQFF
TRBV6-2/TRBV6-3,.,TRBD1,TRBJ2-3,TGTGCCAGCAGTCGACAGGGGCAGGGAGATACGCAGTATTTT,CASSRQGQGDTQYF
TRBV5-5,.,TRBD1,TRBJ1-2,TGTGCCAGCAGCTCCGACAGGGTAGGGGGCTACACCTTC,CASSSDRVGGYTF
TRBV5-1,.,.,TRBJ2-3,TGCGCCAGCAGCTTCGGAGGGGGGGCCGGCACAGATACGCAGTATTTT,CASSFGGGAGTDTQYF
TRBV28,.,TRBD1,TRBJ2-3,TGTGCCAGCAGTTTGCGGACAGGGAGCACAGATACGCAGTATTTT,CASSLRTGSTDTQYF
TRBV30,.,TRBD1,TRBJ1-2,TGTGCCTGGAGCCCCATTGGACGCAACCTGTGGACAGGGGGAGGTGATGGCTACACCTTC,CAWSPIGRNLWTGGGDGYTF
TRBV5-1,once,.,TRBJ2-7,TGCGCCAGCAGCTTTTTAGGAAGGAACAGGCACTACGAGCAGTACTTC,CASSFLGRNRHYEQYF
TRBV7-3,.,TRBD2,TRBJ2-1,TGTGCCAGCAGCTCGACTAGCGGGAGAGTCGATGAGCAGTTCTTC,CASSSTSGRVDEQFF
TRBV3-1/TRBV3-2,.,TRBD1,TRBJ2-5,TGTGCCAGCAGCTGGCACTCCGGGACAGTCATAGAGACCCAGTACTTC,CASSWHSGTVIETQYF
TRBV19,.,.,TRBJ1-3,TGTGCCAGTAGTTCGACGGGAGGCACCATATATTTT,CASSSTGGTIYF
TRBV7-3,few,TRBD1,TRBJ2-3,TGTGCCAGCAGCTTAACGGGACAGCAGGGAGCAGATACGCAGTATTTT,CASSLTGQQGADTQYF
TRBV19,.,TRBD2,TRBJ2-1,TGTGCCAGTAGTCCGCCTAGCGGGAGGGCCTTTTTCTTC,CASSPPSGRAFFF
TRBV4-2,.,TRBD2,TRBJ2-7,TGTGCCAGCAGCCAAGGTTTAGCGGGATACGAGCAGTACTTC,CASSQGLAGYEQYF
TRBV3-1/TRBV3-2,few,.,TRBJ2-2,TGTGCCAGCAGTCAGGGGTGGGACACCGGGGAGCTGTTTTTT,CASSQGWDTGELFF
TRBV28,.,.,TRBJ1-6,TGTGCCAGCAGTTTTGGCAATAATTCACCCCTCCACTTT,CASSFGNNSPLHF
TRBV19,.,.,TRBJ2-5,TGTGCCAGTAGAATCACAGGGATTACAGAGACCCAGTACTTC,CASRITGITETQYF
TRBV6-2/TRBV6-3,.,.,TRBJ2-1,TGTGCCAGCAGTTACTCCCCGATGGGGAGCTTTTGGTCCTACAATGAGCAGTTCTTC,CASSYSPMGSFWSYNEQFF
TRBV18,.,.,TRBJ2-7,TGTGCCAGCTCCCCCGCTAGCCGACCCAACTACGAGCAGTACTTC,CASSPASRPNYEQYF
TRBV19,.,.,TRBJ1-5,TGTGCCAGTAGACAAACGGGGGGATACCAGCCCCAGCATTTT,CASRQTGGYQPQHF
TRBV5-6,.,.,TRBJ2-2,TGTGCCAGCAGCTATGGCCGGGGCACCGGGGAGCTGTTTTTT,CASSYGRGTGELFF
TRBV5-1,.,TRBD1,TRBJ1-1,TGCGCCAGCACCGCGGACAGGGGATCCACTGAAGCTTTCTTT,CASTADRGSTEAFF
TRBV12-5,.,TRBD1,TRBJ2-2,TGTGCTAGTGGTTTGGTATCCGGGACAGCGAACACCGGGGAGCTGTTTTTT,CASGLVSGTANTGELFF
TRBV30,.,.,TRBJ2-3,TGTGCCGGGGGGTCGCGGGATACGCAGTATTTT,CAGGSRDTQYF
TRBV5-4,once,TRBD1,TRBJ1-6,TGTGCCAGCAGCCCGTGGACAGGTCCTAATTCACCCCTCCACTTT,CASSPWTGPNSPLHF